A single sample is the source of the 28 T cell receptor beta chains below, sequenced in a study of cytomegalovirus exposure and HLA in healthy donors. The PCR employed 60 Vbeta primers together with 13 Jbeta primers. Some clones are missing from TCRdb's copy, which holds only in-frame ones; the method was immunoSEQ multiplex PCR. In the table there are about 160,000 clones, approximately 88% of which are singletons. The sequenced sample was PBMCs. The receptors stem from a young woman in good health and CMV-seronegative.

J is TRBJ2-5 and V is TRBV7-3; TRBD2 matches 8 bases. J lost 4 bases, V lost 5 bases, and 9 bases had no gene match. Germline CDR1 is SGHTA and CDR2 is FQGTGA. This CDR3 region has 15 residues. The CDR3 bases are TGTGCCAGCAGCCCATTAGCGGGGATAAGAGAGACCCAGTACTTC. This codes for CASSPLAGIRETQYF.

In this sample, this clone turned up once. V is TRBV6-4 and J is TRBJ1-3; TRBD1 matches at 8 bases. J lost 10 bases, V lost 6 bases, and 11 bases had no gene match. In germline, CDR1 is MRHNA, CDR2 SNTAGT. This CDR3 is built from 14 residues. The CDR3 bases are TGTGCCAGCAGAGGGACAGGCCGGTCGGTTACCATATATTTT. This translates into CASRGTGRSVTIYF.

The rearrangement uses TRBV6-5 and TRBJ2-7, with D perhaps matching TRBD2 (7 bases). Per germline, CDR1 MNHEY and CDR2 SVGAGI. Trimming took off 3 bases at V and 5 bases at J, with 14 bases between the two ends. There are 14 residues in the CDR3. CDR3 DNA: TGTGCCAGCAGTTATGGGGGGGCTTTGGACGAGCAGTACTTC. Translated: CASSYGGALDEQYF.

The CDR3 DNA sequence: TGTGCCAGCAGCTTGCGGGTCACTGGGGGAAACACCATATATTTT. Its translation is CASSLRVTGGNTIYF. The gene calls are TRBV11-2 and TRBJ1-3, with D unclear. Germline assignment: CDR1 SGHAT and CDR2 FQNNGV. The CDR3 loop spans 15 amino acids. Trimming took off 3 bases at V and 4 bases at J, with 13 bases between the two ends.

This clone was detected only a few times. The V gene is TRBV11-2, the J gene TRBJ2-2; D ambiguous. The CDR3 totals 16 residues. V lost 2 bases and J 1 base, leaving 11 bases between the germline ends. Germline V gives CDR1 SGHAT, CDR2 FQNNGV. The CDR3 DNA is TGTGCCAGCAGCTTAACATACGTTATGAACACCGGGGAGCTGTTTTTT. Translation gives CASSLTYVMNTGELFF.

CDR3 sequence reads: CAISDPGGFYGYTF. CDR3 sequence (DNA): TGTGCCATCAGTGACCCGGGAGGGTTCTATGGCTACACCTTC. V usage is TRBV10-3 and J usage is TRBJ1-2; no clear D gene. Germline V gene sequence: CDR1 ENHRY, CDR2 SYGVKD. The CDR3 consists of 14 residues. The V end lost 3 bases, the J end lost 4 bases, and 12 bases lay between the germline ends.

The chain recombines TRBV19 with TRBJ1-4; 7 nucleotides agree with TRBD1. This CDR3 has 14 residues. V was clipped by 2 bases and J by 8 bases; unmatched bases: 5. The germline V gene encodes CDR1 LNHDA and CDR2 SQIVND (reference sequence). The CDR3 DNA reads as TGTGCCAGTAGTATAAGGGGGCCTGAGGAAAAACTGTTTTTT. Translating it yields CASSIRGPEEKLFF.

The chain joins TRBV18 to TRBJ1-1; 8 nucleotides line up with TRBD1. Losses at the gene ends were 8 bases for V and 4 bases for J; bases not matched to a gene: 6. The CDR3 spans 13 residues. Looked up from germline, CDR1 is KGHSH and CDR2 is LQKENI. The CDR3 bases are TGTGCCAGCCAAACCACAGGGGGCACTGAAGCTTTCTTT. Encoded protein: CASQTTGGTEAFF.

This clone was found once. The chain joins TRBV27 to TRBJ1-1; possible D gene TRBD1, 5 bases. CDR3 length: 14 residues. Deletions cut 6 bases from V and 4 bases from J, with 15 bases between. The V gene's germline CDR1 is MNHEY and CDR2 SMNVEV (reference sequence). DNA for the CDR3: TGTGCCAGCAGCCTACTGGGGGGTGGCACTGAAGCTTTCTTT. Its protein product is CASSLLGGGTEAFF.

The rearrangement links TRBV18 to TRBJ1-3; 11 nucleotides match TRBD1. This CDR3 has 16 amino acids. Germline V gene data show CDR1 as KGHSH and CDR2 as LQKENI. Germline trimming cut 3 bases from V and 3 bases from J; bases unmatched to any gene: 4. Here the CDR3 reads CASSPGQGASGNTIYF. CDR3 DNA: TGTGCCAGCTCACCCGGACAGGGGGCTAGTGGAAACACCATATATTTT.

The chain employs TRBV27 and TRBJ1-6, with a weak D call TRBD1 (5 bases). The V end lost 1 base, the J end lost 3 bases, and 10 bases lay between the germline ends. The CDR3 covers 16 residues. Germline V CDR1 and CDR2: MNHEY, SMNVEV (reference sequence). The CDR3 loop reads CASSLLSGDYNSPLHF. In DNA, the CDR3 is TGTGCCAGCAGTTTATTGTCGGGGGACTATAATTCACCCCTCCACTTT.

This clone was seen just once. The rearrangement joins TRBV28 to TRBJ2-3, with D possibly TRBD1 on 6 matching bases. The CDR3 length is 13 residues. V gave up 8 bases and J gave up 0 bases, with 9 bases separating them. CDR1 is MDHEN, CDR2 SYDVKM, per germline. CDR3 loop: CASVRGSTDTQYF. The CDR3, as DNA: TGTGCCAGCGTTAGGGGGAGCACAGATACGCAGTATTTT.

This chain uses TRBV9 with TRBJ1-3; unclear D gene. V shed 0 bases and J shed 4 bases, with 11 bases lying between them. Germline CDR1 reads SGDLS; CDR2 reads YYNGEE. This CDR3 has 15 residues. The CDR3 nucleotides are TGTGCCAGCAGCGTAGAGTACAGTACCGGAAACACCATATATTTT. This codes for CASSVEYSTGNTIYF.

The chain employs TRBV6-1 and TRBJ2-7, with 7 bases lining up with TRBD1. The V gene's germline CDR1 is MNHNS and CDR2 SASEGT. This CDR3 has 14 amino acids. With V trimmed by 6 bases and J by 2 bases, 7 bases remained unmatched. CDR3 residues: CASRSYRGPYEQYF. DNA of the CDR3: TGTGCCAGCAGAAGTTACAGGGGACCCTACGAGCAGTACTTC.

The chain combines TRBV6-6 with TRBJ1-1; 8 nucleotides agree with TRBD1. Germline assignment: CDR1 MNHNY and CDR2 SVGAGI (reference sequence). This CDR3 region has 15 residues. J gave up 4 bases and V 6 bases, and 10 bases lay outside the gene matches. The CDR3 nucleotides read TGTGCCAGCAGACTAATAACAGGGGGGGCCACTGAAGCTTTCTTT. This codes for CASRLITGGATEAFF.

This chain joins TRBV5-4 and TRBJ2-1; 9 bases fit TRBD1. CDR1 is SGHNT, CDR2 YYREEE, per germline (reference sequence). V shed 2 bases and J 7 bases; nucleotides not matched to a gene: 7. This CDR3 is built from 15 residues. The CDR3 bases are TGTGCCAGCAGCTTCTCCGGGACAGGGTGGAATGAGCAGTTCTTC. Translating it yields CASSFSGTGWNEQFF.

V and J are TRBV28 and TRBJ1-6, with 8 bases identical to TRBD1. Germline V gene lookup returns CDR1 MDHEN and CDR2 SYDVKM. This CDR3 is 14 amino acids long. With V trimmed by 3 bases and J by 5 bases, 0 bases remained unmatched. The CDR3 region is CASSLTGDNSPLHF. CDR3 bases: TGTGCCAGCAGTTTGACAGGGGATAATTCACCCCTCCACTTT.

The chain is built from TRBV6-6 and TRBJ2-5, with 7 bases fitting TRBD2. This CDR3 spans 15 amino acids. The V and J ends lost 1 base and 1 base, in that order; junction bases with no gene match: 3. Germline V gene data show CDR1 as MNHNY and CDR2 as SVGAGI (reference sequence). CDR3 bases: TGTGCCAGCAGTTACTTCGGGGGGATCCAAGAGACCCAGTACTTC. Its protein is CASSYFGGIQETQYF.

This clone was seen a few times. The chain joins TRBV6-1 to TRBJ2-2; 10 nucleotides match TRBD2. V lost 5 bases, J lost 5 bases, and 5 bases stayed unmatched. The CDR3 length is 15 residues. Germline V gene data show CDR1 as MNHNS and CDR2 as SASEGT. CDR3 loop: CASSPGTSVTGELFF. The CDR3 region has the DNA TGTGCCAGCAGTCCAGGGACTAGCGTTACCGGGGAGCTGTTTTTT.

The chain joins TRBV9 to TRBJ2-2; D is uncertain. CDR1 and CDR2 from the germline V gene are SGDLS and YYNGEE. Trimming cost V 4 bases and J 5 bases, with 9 bases left between them. The CDR3 contains 13 residues. The CDR3 nucleotides read TGTGCCAGCAGCCCCGACTTTACCGGGGAGCTGTTTTTT. Translated, it gives CASSPDFTGELFF.

The chain carries TRBV7-8 and TRBJ1-3; 7 positions agree with TRBD1. V shed 3 bases and J 4 bases; nucleotides not matched to a gene: 6. CDR1 SGHVS and CDR2 FQNEAQ come from the germline V gene. The CDR3 covers 15 residues. The CDR3 DNA is TGTGCCAGCAGCTTTGCCAGGGGGGCCGGAAACACCATATATTTT. Amino acids: CASSFARGAGNTIYF.

This clone occurred a few times. The V gene is TRBV11-2, the J gene TRBJ1-1, with D maybe TRBD1 (6 bases). The V end lost 0 bases, the J end lost 7 bases, and 15 bases lay between the germline ends. CDR3 length equals 15 residues. Germline V gene data show CDR1 as SGHAT and CDR2 as FQNNGV. CDR3 amino acids: CASSLEARGSGEAFF. The CDR3, as DNA: TGTGCCAGCAGCTTAGAGGCCAGGGGTTCGGGTGAAGCTTTCTTT.

V is TRBV30 and J is TRBJ1-1; D perhaps matches TRBD1 (6 bases). Germline CDR1 is GTSNPN and CDR2 is SVGIG (reference sequence). The CDR3 has 12 amino acids. Trimming took off 2 bases at V and 11 bases at J, with 15 bases between the two ends. CDR3 loop: CAWSPDRLRAFF. The DNA for the CDR3 is TGTGCCTGGAGTCCTGACAGGTTAAGGGCTTTCTTT.

V and J are TRBV4-1 and TRBJ1-5, with TRBD1 matching over 10 bases. CDR3 length: 16 residues. The V gene end was trimmed by 1 base and the J gene end by 6 bases; junction bases not matched to a gene: 6. Germline loops: CDR1 MGHRA, CDR2 YSYEKL. CDR3 bases: TGCGCCAGCAGCCAAGGAGGGACAGGGGTGTTTCAGCCCCAGCATTTT. Its protein is CASSQGGTGVFQPQHF.

The chain uses TRBV19 and TRBJ1-5, with TRBD1 as a possible D gene (6 bases). The CDR3 consists of 15 residues. V was pared by 1 base and J by 5 bases, with 12 bases between. The V gene's germline CDR1 is LNHDA and CDR2 SQIVND (reference sequence). The CDR3 here is CASSIGGGRDQPQHF. CDR3 in DNA: TGTGCCAGTAGTATAGGAGGGGGGAGGGATCAGCCCCAGCATTTT.

The chain recombines TRBV6-5 with TRBJ1-1; 7 bases line up with TRBD1. The germline gives CDR1 MNHEY, CDR2 SVGAGI. The CDR3 contains 14 residues. The ends lost 7 bases at V and 0 bases at J; junction bases unmatched: 5. The DNA of the CDR3 is TGTGCCAGCAACTTTGACAGGGTGAACACTGAAGCTTTCTTT. Its protein is CASNFDRVNTEAFF.

The chain links TRBV6-5 to TRBJ2-3; TRBD2 agrees at 11 bases. Germline CDR1 MNHEY, CDR2 SVGAGI. V dropped 2 bases and J dropped 8; count of bases not matched to a gene: 9. The CDR3 is 16 amino acids. The CDR3 DNA is TGTGCCAGCAGTTACCGGATAGCGGGGGGGCAGGGTACGCAGTATTTT. It encodes CASSYRIAGGQGTQYF.

V gene TRBV5-1 combines with J gene TRBJ1-2, with 11 bases identical to TRBD1. There are 17 residues in the CDR3. The V gene end was trimmed by 0 bases and the J gene end by 0 bases; junction bases not matched to a gene: 4. The germline CDR1 and CDR2 sequences are SGHRS and YFSETQ. The CDR3, as DNA: TGCGCCAGCAGCTTGGCTGGGACAGGGGGTTCTAACTATGGCTACACCTTC. It translates to CASSLAGTGGSNYGYTF.